This T cell receptor (beta chain) came from a study of T cells after yellow fever vaccination. Overall study results and limits: Clonotypes shared by both compartments, CD4 and CD8, made up a small share. The booster response re-showed most primary clones: approximately 95% CD4, 88% CD8.

Trimming pared 3 bases from V and 6 bases from J, leaving 14 bases between. The CDR3 is 14 amino acids. The germline V gene encodes CDR1 DFQATT and CDR2 SNEGSKA (reference sequence). TCRdb processed the 5' RACE reads anew with MiXCR; each CDR3 protein has one entry. Of 200,000 to 300,000 distinct CDR3 sequences in the sample, roughly 6.3% are singletons; the top ten hold approximately 1%. This clonotype appeared once. Its target is unknown. The chain combines TRBV20-1 with TRBJ2-2; D possibly corresponds to TRBD2 (5 bases). The TCR was taken from a man aged 25-45 years who received the YFV17D yellow fever vaccine. Sequencing used CD4+ T cells sorted from PBMCs, obtained on the day of the yellow fever booster vaccination. CDR3 sequence (DNA): TGCAGTGCTAGGCTGCGGACCGGGGCCGGGGAGCTGTTTTTT. Protein sequence: CSARLRTGAGELFF.